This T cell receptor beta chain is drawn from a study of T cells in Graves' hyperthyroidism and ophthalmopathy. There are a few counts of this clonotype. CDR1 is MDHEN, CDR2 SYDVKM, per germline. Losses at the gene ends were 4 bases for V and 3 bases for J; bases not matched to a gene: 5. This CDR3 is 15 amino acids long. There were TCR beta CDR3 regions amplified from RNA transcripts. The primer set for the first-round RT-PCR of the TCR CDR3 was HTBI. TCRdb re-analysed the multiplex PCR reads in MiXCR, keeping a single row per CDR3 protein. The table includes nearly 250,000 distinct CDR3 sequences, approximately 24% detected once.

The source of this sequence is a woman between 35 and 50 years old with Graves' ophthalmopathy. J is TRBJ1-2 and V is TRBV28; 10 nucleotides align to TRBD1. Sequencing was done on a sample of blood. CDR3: CASSSRQGAYYGYTF. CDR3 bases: TGTGCCAGCAGTTCGAGACAGGGGGCTTACTATGGCTACACCTTC.